The 11 T cell receptor beta chains below come from one sample, sequenced in a study of vaccination effects on CD4 cells after COVID-19. No antigens are known for them. Method: immunoSEQ multiplex PCR; TCRdb's copy keeps in-frame clones and lacks some. Of about 45,000 clones in the sample, 72% were seen once. After around 10 days in culture, the CD4+ T cells were isolated. Participants completed two doses of the BNT162b2 or mRNA-1273 vaccine. The sequencing used CD4+ T cells from PBMCs cultured without peptide, collected after COVID-19 vaccination. All receptors derive from a human donor who received a COVID-19 vaccine.

This chain connects TRBV7-6 to TRBJ2-6, with D perhaps matching TRBD1 or TRBD2 (5 bases each). Per the germline V gene, CDR1 is SGHVS and CDR2 is FNYEAQ. Trimming removed 5 bases at V and 2 bases at J, with 13 bases between. The CDR3 totals 16 residues. CDR3 DNA sequence: TGTGCCAGCAGCCCGAGGGGCGGTGCTGGGGCCAACGTCCTGACTTTC. Its protein is CASSPRGGAGANVLTF.

The V and J genes are TRBV6-6 and TRBJ1-2; D gene uncertain. The CDR3 has 15 amino acids. CDR1 and CDR2 (germline): MNHNY, SVGAGI (reference sequence). V dropped 2 bases and J dropped 0 bases, with 10 bases sitting between them. DNA of the CDR3: TGTGCCAGCAGTTACCAGGATCTAGCTAACTATGGCTACACCTTC. Protein: CASSYQDLANYGYTF.

J is TRBJ1-1 and V is TRBV4-1, with unresolved D. V was clipped by 0 bases and J by 0 bases, with 8 bases between them. Germline lookup yields CDR1 MGHRA and CDR2 YSYEKL. The CDR3 has 15 amino acids. The CDR3 region has the DNA TGCGCCAGCAGCCAAGATCGGACGGTGAACACTGAAGCTTTCTTT. It translates to CASSQDRTVNTEAFF.

CDR3: CASSLFRPSLVPYGYTF. The CDR3 nucleotides read TGCGCCAGCAGCTTATTCCGACCGTCGCTGGTACCATATGGCTACACCTTC. The V and J genes are TRBV5-1 and TRBJ1-2; D unresolved. Germline V gene data show CDR1 as SGHRS and CDR2 as YFSETQ. The CDR3 is made up of 17 amino acids. V was shortened by 2 bases and J by 5 bases, with 22 bases between the two germline ends.

The chain is built from TRBV5-8 and TRBJ1-6; TRBD1 matches 8 bases. Trimming cost V 5 bases and J 10 bases; bases outside gene matches: 5. Germline values: CDR1 SGHTS, CDR2 YDEGEE. This CDR3 spans 13 amino acids. In nucleotides, the CDR3 is TGTGCCAGCAGGACAGGGGAAGAGTCACCCCTCCACTTT. Translated: CASRTGEESPLHF.

This chain joins TRBV5-6 and TRBJ2-5, with TRBD2 matching 10 bases. The ends lost 5 bases at V and 1 base at J; junction bases unmatched: 11. The germline gives CDR1 SGHDT, CDR2 YYEEEE. The CDR3 sequence is 17 residues long. In DNA, the CDR3 is TGTGCCAGCAGTTATCTATCGGGACTAGCGTTCCAAGAGACCCAGTACTTC. Its translation: CASSYLSGLAFQETQYF. Filled out from reference TRBV5-6 and TRBJ2-5, the complete variable domain reads DAGVTQSPTHLIKTRGQQVTLRCSPKSGHDTVSWYQQALGQGPQFIFQYYEEEERQRGNFPDRFSGHQFPNYSSELNVNALLLGDSALYLCASSYLSGLAFQETQYFGPGTRLLVL.

The chain joins TRBV6-6 to TRBJ2-5, with 8 bases fitting TRBD1. The CDR3 is made up of 17 amino acids. Germline lookup yields CDR1 MNHNY and CDR2 SVGAGI (reference sequence). After removal of 5 bases from V and 1 base from J, the junction contained 12 bases not matched to a gene. The CDR3 sequence: CASSRVRTGPIQETQYF. For the CDR3, the DNA is TGTGCCAGCAGTCGAGTGAGGACAGGGCCTATCCAAGAGACCCAGTACTTC.

The V call is TRBV11-2, the J call TRBJ2-1, with 11 bases lining up with TRBD2. Trimming took 5 bases from V and 2 from J; bases not matched to a gene: 2. Germline V gene data show CDR1 as SGHAT and CDR2 as FQNNGV. The CDR3 length is 15 residues. CDR3 amino acids: CASSPGLAAYNEQFF. For the CDR3, the DNA is TGTGCCAGCAGCCCGGGACTAGCGGCCTACAATGAGCAGTTCTTC.

The chain combines TRBV3-1 (or the pseudogene TRBV3-2) with TRBJ2-2; D ambiguous. Germline CDR1 reads LGHDT; CDR2 reads YNNKEL (reference sequence). V lost 6 bases and J lost 6, with 5 bases in between. The CDR3 spans 11 residues. The CDR3 spells CASRVAGELFF. CDR3 coding DNA: TGTGCCAGCAGGGTCGCCGGGGAGCTGTTTTTT.

The chain links TRBV4-1 to TRBJ2-3; D ambiguous. The length of the CDR3 is 15 residues. Germline V gene lookup returns CDR1 MGHRA and CDR2 YSYEKL. V gave up 0 bases and J gave up 4 bases, with 11 bases separating them. CDR3 region: CASSQDYVNSDTQYF. CDR3 sequence (DNA): TGCGCCAGCAGCCAAGATTACGTAAATTCAGATACGCAGTATTTT.

This clone was seen only a few times. The chain couples TRBV18 to TRBJ2-4; 8 bases map to TRBD2. CDR1 is KGHSH, CDR2 LQKENI, per germline. The length of the CDR3 is 17 residues. J was trimmed by 2 bases and V by 0 bases; bases with no gene match: 6. The CDR3 reads CASSPPLLAGTKNIQYF. The CDR3 DNA is TGTGCCAGCTCACCACCGTTGCTAGCGGGCACCAAAAACATTCAGTACTTC.